This T cell receptor beta chain emerged from a study of blood T cell repertoires in COVID-19. Study context: Whether acute or convalescent, the COVID-19 samples came from the United States, Italy and Spain. PBMCs, B-cell-depleted T cells, or T cells were the source of the cDNA or gDNA that made up the material.

Generated by immunoSEQ multiplex PCR, the TCRdb table keeps only in-frame clones and is missing some. The sample consists of just over 150,000 clones, around 87% of them appearing once. All recovered Cohort 3 donors got two negative PCRs, got clearance, or saw symptom resolution. Sequencing was done on a sample of PBMCs or T cells enriched from blood (not recorded which). This TCR came from a woman aged 50 to 60 who had recovered from COVID-19.

The CDR3 sequence is CASRKTGITYEQYF. CDR3 in DNA: TGTGCCAGTAGAAAGACAGGGATAACCTACGAGCAGTACTTC. This chain connects TRBV19 to TRBJ2-7, with 7 bases lining up with TRBD1. Germline V CDR1 and CDR2: LNHDA, SQIVND (reference sequence). V trimming: 6 bases; J trimming: 2 bases; junction bases outside the gene matches: 7. The CDR3 runs 14 residues.